A single sample is the source of the 2 T cell receptor beta chains below, sequenced in a study of blood T cell repertoires in COVID-19. Repertoires were generated with immunoSEQ multiplex PCR, while TCRdb's copy carries only in-frame clones and drops some. The table lists hundreds of thousands of clones, 75% to 95% of them singletons, with less than 2.5% in the top ten. The sample was PBMCs or T cells enriched from blood (not recorded which). These receptors all come from a woman aged 18-29 years who had recovered from COVID-19.

The V call is TRBV14, the J call TRBJ2-5; TRBD2 agrees at 7 bases. Looked up from germline, CDR1 is SGHDN and CDR2 is FVKESK. The CDR3 runs to 16 residues. V dropped 3 bases and J dropped 0; count of bases not matched to a gene: 7. CDR3 DNA: TGTGCCAGCAGCCAGGAAGGGCGGGGGTACCAAGAGACCCAGTACTTC. This codes for CASSQEGRGYQETQYF.

CDR3 nucleotides: TGCGCCAGCAGTGAGAATAGGGACAGGGCCCACGAGCAGTACTTC. It translates to CASSENRDRAHEQYF. The V and J genes are TRBV10-1 and TRBJ2-7; 9 nucleotides align to TRBD1. CDR1 is WNHNN and CDR2 is SYGVQD in the germline V gene (reference sequence). The CDR3 has 15 amino acids. V was clipped by 2 bases and J by 5 bases; unmatched bases: 7.